One T cell receptor (beta chain) is described in this entry. The antigen remains unidentified. Peripheral blood, about 9.4 milliliters per donor, was collected. The total RNA that was extracted per sample amounted to at least 5.5 micrograms. For the second PCR, which ran for roughly 6 to 12 cycles, a sample-barcoded 5' primer and a J-beta primer mix were used. Each CDR3 protein gets one entry after TCRdb re-called the 5' RACE reads with MiXCR. The sample shows hundreds of thousands of distinct CDR3 sequences, 58% of them seen only once. These data belong to a study of blood T cells in healthy people across ages. Study results and caveats: TCR beta diversity tracked closely with naive T cell percentage. Per million T cells, TCR beta diversity dropped roughly linearly as age increased.

The CDR3 covers 16 residues. The source is a man younger than 40 in good health. The chain has TRBV21-1 and TRBJ2-3; the table calls TRBD1, which could not be checked here. TRBV21-1 corresponds to a pseudogene. The sequenced sample was blood. The CDR3 nucleotides read TGTGCCAGCAGTACCCCCTACCGACAGGTCAAAGATACGCAGTATTTT. It translates to CASSTPYRQVKDTQYF.